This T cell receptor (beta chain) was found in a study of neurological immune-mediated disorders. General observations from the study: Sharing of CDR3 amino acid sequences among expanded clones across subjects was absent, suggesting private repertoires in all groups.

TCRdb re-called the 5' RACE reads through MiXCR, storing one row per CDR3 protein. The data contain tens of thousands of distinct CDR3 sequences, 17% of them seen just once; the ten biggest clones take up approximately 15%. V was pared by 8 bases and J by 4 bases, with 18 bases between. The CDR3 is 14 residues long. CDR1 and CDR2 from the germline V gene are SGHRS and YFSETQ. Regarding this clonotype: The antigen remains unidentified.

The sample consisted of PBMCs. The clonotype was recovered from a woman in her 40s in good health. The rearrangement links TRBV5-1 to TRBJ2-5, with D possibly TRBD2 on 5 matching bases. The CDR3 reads CASVQPGSGETQYF. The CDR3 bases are TGCGCCAGTGTCCAGCCGGGATCGGGAGAGACCCAGTACTTC.